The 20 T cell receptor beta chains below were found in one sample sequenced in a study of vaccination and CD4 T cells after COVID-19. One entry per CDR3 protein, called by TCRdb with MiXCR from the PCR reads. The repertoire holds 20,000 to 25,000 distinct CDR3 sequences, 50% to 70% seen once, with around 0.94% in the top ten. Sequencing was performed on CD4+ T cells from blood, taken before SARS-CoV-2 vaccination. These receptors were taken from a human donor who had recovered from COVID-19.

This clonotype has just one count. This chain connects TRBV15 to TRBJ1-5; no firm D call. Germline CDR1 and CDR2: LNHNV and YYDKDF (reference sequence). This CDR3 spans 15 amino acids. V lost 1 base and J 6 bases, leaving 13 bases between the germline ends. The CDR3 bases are TGTGCCACCAGCAGAGTCGAGGGCGAAGGTCAGCCCCAGCATTTT. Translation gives CATSRVEGEGQPQHF.

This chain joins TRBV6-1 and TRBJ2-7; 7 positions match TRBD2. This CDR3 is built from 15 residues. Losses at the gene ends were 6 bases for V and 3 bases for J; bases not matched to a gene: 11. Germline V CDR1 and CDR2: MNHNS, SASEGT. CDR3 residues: CASSPLFAGVYEQYF. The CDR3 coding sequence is TGTGCCAGCAGCCCTCTGTTTGCGGGAGTCTACGAGCAGTACTTC.

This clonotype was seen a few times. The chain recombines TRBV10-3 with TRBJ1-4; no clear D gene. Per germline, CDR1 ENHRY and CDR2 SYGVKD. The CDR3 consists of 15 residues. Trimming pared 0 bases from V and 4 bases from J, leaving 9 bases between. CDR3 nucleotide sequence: TGTGCCATCAGTGAGTCCCTCAGAAGTAATGAAAAACTGTTTTTT. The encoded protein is CAISESLRSNEKLFF.

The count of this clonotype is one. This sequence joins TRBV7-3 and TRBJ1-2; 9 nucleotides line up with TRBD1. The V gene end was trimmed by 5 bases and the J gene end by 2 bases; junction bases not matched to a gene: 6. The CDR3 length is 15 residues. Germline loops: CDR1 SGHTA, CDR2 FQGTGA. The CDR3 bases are TGTGCCAGCAGCCCGGGACAGGGCCTAAACTATGGCTACACCTTC. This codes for CASSPGQGLNYGYTF.

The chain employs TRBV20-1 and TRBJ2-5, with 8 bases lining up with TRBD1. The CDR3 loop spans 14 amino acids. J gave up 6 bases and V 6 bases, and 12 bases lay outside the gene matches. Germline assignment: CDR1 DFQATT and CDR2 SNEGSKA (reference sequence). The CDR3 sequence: CSARRTGSGQTQYF. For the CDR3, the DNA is TGCAGTGCCCGCAGGACAGGGAGCGGTCAGACCCAGTACTTC.

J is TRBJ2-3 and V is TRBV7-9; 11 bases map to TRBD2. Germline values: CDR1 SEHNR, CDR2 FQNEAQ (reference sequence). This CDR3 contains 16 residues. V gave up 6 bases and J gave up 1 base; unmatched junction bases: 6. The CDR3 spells CASRRLAGLGTDTQYF. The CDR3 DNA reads TGTGCCAGCAGGCGACTAGCGGGATTGGGCACAGATACGCAGTATTTT.

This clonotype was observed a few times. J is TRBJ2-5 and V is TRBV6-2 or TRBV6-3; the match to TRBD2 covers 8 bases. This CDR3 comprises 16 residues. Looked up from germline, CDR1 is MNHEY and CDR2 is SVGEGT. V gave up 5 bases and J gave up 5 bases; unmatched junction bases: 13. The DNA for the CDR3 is TGTGCCAGCAGTCCCGGGTCAACTAGCGGCATGGAGACCCAGTACTTC. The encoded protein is CASSPGSTSGMETQYF.

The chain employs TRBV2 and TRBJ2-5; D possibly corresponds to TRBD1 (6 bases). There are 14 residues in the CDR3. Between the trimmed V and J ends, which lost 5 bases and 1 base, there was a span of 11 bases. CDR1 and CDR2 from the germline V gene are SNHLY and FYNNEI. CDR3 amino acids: CASSPTGTQETQYF. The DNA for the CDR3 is TGTGCCAGCAGTCCAACAGGGACCCAAGAGACCCAGTACTTC.

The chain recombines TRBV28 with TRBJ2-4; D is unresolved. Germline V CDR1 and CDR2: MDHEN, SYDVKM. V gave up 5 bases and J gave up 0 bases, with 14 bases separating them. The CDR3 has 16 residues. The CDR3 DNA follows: TGTGCCAGCAGTGCCGTACAGCTGGTAGCCAAAAACATTCAGTACTTC. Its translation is CASSAVQLVAKNIQYF.

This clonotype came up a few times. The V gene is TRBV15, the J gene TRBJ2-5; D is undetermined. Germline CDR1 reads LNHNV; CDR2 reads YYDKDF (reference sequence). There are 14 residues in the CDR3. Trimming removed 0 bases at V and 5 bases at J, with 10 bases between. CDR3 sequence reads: CATSRDPGVETQYF. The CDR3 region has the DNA TGTGCCACCAGCAGAGACCCTGGGGTGGAGACCCAGTACTTC. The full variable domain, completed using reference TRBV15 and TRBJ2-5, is DAMVIQNPRYQVTQFGKPVTLSCSQTLNHNVMYWYQQKSSQAPKLLFHYYDKDFNNEADTPDNFQSRRPNTSFCFLDIRSPGLGDTAMYLCATSRDPGVETQYFGPGTRLLVL.

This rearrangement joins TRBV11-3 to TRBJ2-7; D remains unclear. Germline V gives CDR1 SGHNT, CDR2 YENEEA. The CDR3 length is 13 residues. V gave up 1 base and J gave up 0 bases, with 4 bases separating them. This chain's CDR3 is CASSLGSSYEQYF. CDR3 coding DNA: TGTGCCAGCAGCTTAGGCAGCTCCTACGAGCAGTACTTC.

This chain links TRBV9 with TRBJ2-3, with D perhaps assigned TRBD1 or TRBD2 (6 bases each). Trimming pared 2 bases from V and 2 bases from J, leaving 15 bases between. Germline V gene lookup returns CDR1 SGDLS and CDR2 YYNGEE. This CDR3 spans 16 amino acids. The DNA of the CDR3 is TGTGCCAGCAGCGTGGGGGGCAGGCGACACACAGATACGCAGTATTTT. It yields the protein CASSVGGRRHTDTQYF.

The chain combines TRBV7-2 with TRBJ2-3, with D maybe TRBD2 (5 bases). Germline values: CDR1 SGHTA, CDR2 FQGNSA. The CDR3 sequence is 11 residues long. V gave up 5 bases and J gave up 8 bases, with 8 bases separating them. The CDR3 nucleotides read TGTGCCAGCAGCCTCAGCGGTACGCAGTATTTT. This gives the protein CASSLSGTQYF.

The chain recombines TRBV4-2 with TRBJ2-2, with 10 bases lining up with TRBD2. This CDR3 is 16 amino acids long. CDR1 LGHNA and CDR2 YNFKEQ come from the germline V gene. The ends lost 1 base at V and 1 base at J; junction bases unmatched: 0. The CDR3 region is CASSQGTSGNTGELFF. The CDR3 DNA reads TGTGCCAGCAGCCAAGGGACTAGCGGGAACACCGGGGAGCTGTTTTTT.

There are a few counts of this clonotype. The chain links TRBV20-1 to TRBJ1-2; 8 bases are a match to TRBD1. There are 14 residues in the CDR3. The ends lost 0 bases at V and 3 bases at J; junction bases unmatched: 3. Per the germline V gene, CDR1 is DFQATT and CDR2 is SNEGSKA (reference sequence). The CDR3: CSARDRGRDYGYTF. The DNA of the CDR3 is TGCAGTGCTAGAGACAGGGGGCGCGACTATGGCTACACCTTC.

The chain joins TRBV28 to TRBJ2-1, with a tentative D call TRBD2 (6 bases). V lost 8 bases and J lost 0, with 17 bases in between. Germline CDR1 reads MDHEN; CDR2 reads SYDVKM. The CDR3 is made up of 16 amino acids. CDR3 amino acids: CASHRHGGSSYNEQFF. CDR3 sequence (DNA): TGTGCCAGCCATCGCCATGGGGGGAGCTCCTACAATGAGCAGTTCTTC. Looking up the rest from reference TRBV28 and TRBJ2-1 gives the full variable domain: DVKVTQSSRYLVKRTGEKVFLECVQDMDHENMFWYRQDPGLGLRLIYFSYDVKMKEKGDIPEGYSVSREKKERFSLILESASTNQTSMYLCASHRHGGSSYNEQFFGPGTRLTVL.

The DNA for the CDR3 is TGCAGTGCTAGGACTAGCGGGAGGATCGGGGAGCTGTTTTTT. The encoded protein is CSARTSGRIGELFF. The chain recombines TRBV20-1 with TRBJ2-2, with 13 bases that match TRBD2. The V and J ends lost 3 bases and 7 bases, in that order; junction bases with no gene match: 2. CDR1 and CDR2 (germline): DFQATT, SNEGSKA (reference sequence). This CDR3 comprises 14 residues.

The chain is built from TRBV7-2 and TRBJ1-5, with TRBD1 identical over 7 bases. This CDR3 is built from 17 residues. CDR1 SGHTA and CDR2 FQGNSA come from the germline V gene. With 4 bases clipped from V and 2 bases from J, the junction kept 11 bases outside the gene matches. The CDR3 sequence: CASSSSIRQGGNQPQHF. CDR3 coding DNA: TGTGCCAGCAGCTCGAGTATAAGACAGGGTGGCAATCAGCCCCAGCATTTT.

For the CDR3, the DNA is TGCGCCAGCAGTATCAGAGGGGAAGGTCAGCCCCAGCATTTT. Protein sequence: CASSIRGEGQPQHF. V is TRBV23-1 and J is TRBJ1-5; possibly TRBD1 for D (5 bases). TRBV23-1 is labeled an ORF, and its function is uncertain. The CDR3 consists of 14 residues. Trimming took off 5 bases at V and 6 bases at J, with 14 bases between the two ends.

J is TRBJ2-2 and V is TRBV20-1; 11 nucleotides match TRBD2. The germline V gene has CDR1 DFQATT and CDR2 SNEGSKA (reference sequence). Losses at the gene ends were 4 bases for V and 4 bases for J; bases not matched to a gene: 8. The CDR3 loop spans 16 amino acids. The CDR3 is CSAMVASGRSTGELFF. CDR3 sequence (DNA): TGCAGTGCTATGGTAGCTAGCGGGAGGTCCACCGGGGAGCTGTTTTTT.